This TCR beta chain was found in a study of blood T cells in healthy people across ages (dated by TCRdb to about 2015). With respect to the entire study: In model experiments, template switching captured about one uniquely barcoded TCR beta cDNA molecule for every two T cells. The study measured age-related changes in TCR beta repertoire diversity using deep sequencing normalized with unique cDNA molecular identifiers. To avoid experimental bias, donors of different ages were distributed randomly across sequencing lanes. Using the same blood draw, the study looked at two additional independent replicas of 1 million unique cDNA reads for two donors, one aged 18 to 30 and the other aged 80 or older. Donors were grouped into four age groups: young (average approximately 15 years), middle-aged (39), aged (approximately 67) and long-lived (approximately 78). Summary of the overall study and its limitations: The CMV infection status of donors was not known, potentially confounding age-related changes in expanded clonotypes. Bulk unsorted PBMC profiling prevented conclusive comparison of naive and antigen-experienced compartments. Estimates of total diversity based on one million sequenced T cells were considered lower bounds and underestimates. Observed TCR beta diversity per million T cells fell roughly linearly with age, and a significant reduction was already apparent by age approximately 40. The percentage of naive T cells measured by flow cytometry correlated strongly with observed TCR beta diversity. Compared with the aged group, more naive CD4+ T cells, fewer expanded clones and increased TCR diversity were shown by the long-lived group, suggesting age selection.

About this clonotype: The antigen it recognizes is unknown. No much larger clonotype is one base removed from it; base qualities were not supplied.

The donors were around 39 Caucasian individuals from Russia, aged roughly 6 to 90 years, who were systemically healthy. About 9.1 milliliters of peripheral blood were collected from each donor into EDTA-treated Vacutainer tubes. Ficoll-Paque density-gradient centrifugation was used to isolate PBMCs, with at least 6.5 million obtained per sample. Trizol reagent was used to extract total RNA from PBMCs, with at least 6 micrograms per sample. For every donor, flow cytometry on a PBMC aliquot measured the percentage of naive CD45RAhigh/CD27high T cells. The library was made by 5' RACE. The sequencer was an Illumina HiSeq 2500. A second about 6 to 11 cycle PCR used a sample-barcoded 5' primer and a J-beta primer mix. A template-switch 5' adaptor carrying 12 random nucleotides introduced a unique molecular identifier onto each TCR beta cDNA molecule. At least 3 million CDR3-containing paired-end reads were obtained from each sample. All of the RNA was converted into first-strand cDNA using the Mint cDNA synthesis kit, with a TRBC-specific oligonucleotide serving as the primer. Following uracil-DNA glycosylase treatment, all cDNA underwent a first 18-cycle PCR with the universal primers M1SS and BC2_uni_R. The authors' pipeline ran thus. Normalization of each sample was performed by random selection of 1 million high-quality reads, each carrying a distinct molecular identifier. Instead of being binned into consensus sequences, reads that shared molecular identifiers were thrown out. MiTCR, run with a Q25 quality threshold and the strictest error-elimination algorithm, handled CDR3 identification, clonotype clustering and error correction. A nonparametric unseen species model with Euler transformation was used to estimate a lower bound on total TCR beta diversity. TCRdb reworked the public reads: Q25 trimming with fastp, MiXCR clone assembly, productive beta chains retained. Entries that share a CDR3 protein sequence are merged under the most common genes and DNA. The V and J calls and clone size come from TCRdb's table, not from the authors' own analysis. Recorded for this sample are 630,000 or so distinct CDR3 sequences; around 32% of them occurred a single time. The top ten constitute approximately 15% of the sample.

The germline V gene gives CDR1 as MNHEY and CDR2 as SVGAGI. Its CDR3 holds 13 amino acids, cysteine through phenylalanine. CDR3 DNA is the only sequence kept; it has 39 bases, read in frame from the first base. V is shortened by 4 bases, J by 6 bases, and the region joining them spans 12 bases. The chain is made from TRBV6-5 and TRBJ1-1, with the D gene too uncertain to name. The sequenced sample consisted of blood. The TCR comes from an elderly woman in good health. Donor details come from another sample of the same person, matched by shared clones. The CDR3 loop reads CASSSYSTAEAFF. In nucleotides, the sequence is TGTGCCAGCAGTTCCTACAGTACAGCTGAAGCTTTCTTT.